The T cell receptor (beta chain) described here comes from a study of graft-versus-host responses after intestinal transplantation. Study overall: Anti-thymocyte globulin induction, then tacrolimus and steroids for 3 to 4 years, went to all recipients. Study-wide results and caveats: Early post-transplant declines in HvG were associated with peak levels of circulating GvH clones. There were GvH clones found in recipient marrow, and some of them appeared first in ileum or blood.

The CDR3 sequence is 12 residues long. The germline CDR1 and CDR2 sequences are MNHNY and SVGAGI (reference sequence). V was cut by 7 bases and J by 4 bases, with 8 bases left in between. Measured with immunoSEQ multiplex PCR; TCRdb has only the in-frame clones, and not every one. The sample has 45,000 to 60,000 clones, roughly 95% seen once. On this clone itself: Its antigen remains unknown.

The chain joins TRBV6-6 to TRBJ1-3, with unresolved D. This receptor was obtained from a human donor who was the organ donor for an intestinal transplant. Sequenced here: unstimulated CD8+ T cells sorted from spleen or lymph node cells, sampled before transplant. The CDR3 DNA is TGTGCCAGCACCCCCACGGGAAACACCATATATTTT. Amino acid sequence: CASTPTGNTIYF.